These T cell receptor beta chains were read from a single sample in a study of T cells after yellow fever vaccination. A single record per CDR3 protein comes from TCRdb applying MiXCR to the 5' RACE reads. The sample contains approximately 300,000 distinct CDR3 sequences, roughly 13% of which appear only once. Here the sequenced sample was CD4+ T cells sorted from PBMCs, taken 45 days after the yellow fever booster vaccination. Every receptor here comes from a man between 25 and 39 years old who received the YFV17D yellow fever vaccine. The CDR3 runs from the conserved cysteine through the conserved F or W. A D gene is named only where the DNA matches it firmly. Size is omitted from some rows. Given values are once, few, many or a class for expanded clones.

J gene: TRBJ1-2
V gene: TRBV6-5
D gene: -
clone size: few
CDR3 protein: CASRDHLYGYTF
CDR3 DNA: TGTGCCAGCAGGGACCATCTCTATGGCTACACCTTC

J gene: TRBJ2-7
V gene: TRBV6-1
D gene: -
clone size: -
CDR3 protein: CARPPGRNSYEQYF
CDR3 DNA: TGTGCCAGGCCCCCCGGGCGTAACTCCTACGAGCAGTACTTC

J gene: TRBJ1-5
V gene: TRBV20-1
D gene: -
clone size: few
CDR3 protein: CSAGGSGVQPQHF
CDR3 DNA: TGCAGTGCTGGAGGATCAGGTGTTCAGCCCCAGCATTTT

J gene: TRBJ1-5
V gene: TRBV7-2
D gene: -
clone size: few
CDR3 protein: CASSLGGRQPQHF
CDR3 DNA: TGTGCCAGCAGCTTAGGGGGTAGGCAGCCCCAGCATTTT

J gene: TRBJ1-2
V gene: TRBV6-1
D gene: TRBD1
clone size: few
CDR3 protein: CASTRHGQGRGYTF
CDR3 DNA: TGTGCCAGCACCCGCCACGGACAGGGTCGCGGCTACACCTTC

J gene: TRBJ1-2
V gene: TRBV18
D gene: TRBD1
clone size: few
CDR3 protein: CASSPRDRDYGYTF
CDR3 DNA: TGTGCCAGCTCACCCCGGGACAGGGACTATGGCTACACCTTC

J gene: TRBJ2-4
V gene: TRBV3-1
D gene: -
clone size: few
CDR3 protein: CASSQQVAKNIQYF
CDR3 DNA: TGTGCCAGCAGCCAACAGGTAGCCAAAAACATTCAGTACTTC

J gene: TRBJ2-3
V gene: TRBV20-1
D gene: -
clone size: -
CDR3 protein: CSARAAVGVTDTQYF
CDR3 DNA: TGCAGTGCTAGAGCCGCCGTAGGGGTCACAGATACGCAGTATTTT

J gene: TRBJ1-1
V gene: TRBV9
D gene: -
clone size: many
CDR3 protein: CASSVSSYAEAFF
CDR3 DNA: TGTGCCAGCAGCGTTTCCAGCTACGCTGAAGCTTTCTTT

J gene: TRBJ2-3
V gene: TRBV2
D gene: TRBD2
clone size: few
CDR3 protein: CASREDYGTDTQYF
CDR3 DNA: TGTGCCAGCCGGGAGGACTACGGCACAGATACGCAGTATTTT

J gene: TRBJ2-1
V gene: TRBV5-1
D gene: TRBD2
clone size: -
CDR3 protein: CASSLVLSSGNEQFF
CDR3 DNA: TGCGCCAGCAGCTTGGTACTTTCTAGCGGCAATGAGCAGTTCTTC

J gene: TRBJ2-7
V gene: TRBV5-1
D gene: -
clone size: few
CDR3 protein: CASSLEGRQYF
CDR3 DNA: TGCGCCAGCAGCTTAGAGGGTCGGCAGTACTTC

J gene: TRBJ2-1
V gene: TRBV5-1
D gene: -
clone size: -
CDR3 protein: CASSFLRPSQDEQFF
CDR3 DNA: TGCGCCAGCAGCTTTCTTCGCCCTAGTCAGGATGAGCAGTTCTTC

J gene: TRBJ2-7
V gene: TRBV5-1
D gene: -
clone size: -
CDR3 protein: CASSLVGRVYEQYF
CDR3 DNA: TGCGCCAGCAGCTTGGTCGGCAGGGTGTACGAGCAGTACTTC

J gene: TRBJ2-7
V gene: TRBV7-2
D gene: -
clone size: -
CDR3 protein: CASSPGPSGYEQYF
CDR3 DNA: TGTGCCAGCAGCCCCGGGCCCTCCGGCTACGAGCAGTACTTC

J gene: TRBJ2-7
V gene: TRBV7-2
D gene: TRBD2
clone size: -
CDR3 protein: CASSPRSSGNGEQYF
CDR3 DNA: TGTGCCAGCAGCCCCCGCTCTAGCGGGAATGGAGAGCAGTACTTC

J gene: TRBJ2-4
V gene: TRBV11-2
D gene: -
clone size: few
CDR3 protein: CASSIAEQGANIQYF
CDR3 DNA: TGTGCCAGCAGCATAGCGGAACAGGGTGCCAACATTCAGTACTTC

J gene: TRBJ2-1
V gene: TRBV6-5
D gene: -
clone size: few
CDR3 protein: CASSYSTGGNEQFF
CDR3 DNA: TGTGCCAGCAGTTACTCGACCGGGGGCAATGAGCAGTTCTTC

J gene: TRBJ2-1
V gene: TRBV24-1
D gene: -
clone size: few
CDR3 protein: CATSDPRGSGNEQFF
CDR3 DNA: TGTGCCACCAGTGATCCCAGGGGTAGCGGGAATGAGCAGTTCTTC

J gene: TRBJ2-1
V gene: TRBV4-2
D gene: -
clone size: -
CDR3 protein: CASSEARVGWFF
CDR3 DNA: TGTGCCAGCAGCGAAGCCCGGGTAGGGTGGTTCTTC

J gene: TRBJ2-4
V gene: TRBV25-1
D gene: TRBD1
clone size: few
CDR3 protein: CASSDGGQGDIQYF
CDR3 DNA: TGTGCCAGCAGTGATGGGGGACAGGGGGACATTCAGTACTTC

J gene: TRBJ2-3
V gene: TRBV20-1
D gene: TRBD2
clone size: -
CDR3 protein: CSASSTSGTADTQYF
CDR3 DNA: TGCAGTGCTAGCTCCACTAGCGGGACGGCAGATACGCAGTATTTT

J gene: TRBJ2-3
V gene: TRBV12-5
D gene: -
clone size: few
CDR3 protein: CASGAGPNTDTQYF
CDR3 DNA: TGTGCTAGTGGCGCGGGACCTAACACAGATACGCAGTATTTT

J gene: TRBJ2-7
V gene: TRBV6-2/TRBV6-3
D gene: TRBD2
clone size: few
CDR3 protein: CASSRDYPYEQYF
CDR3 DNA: TGTGCCAGCAGCAGGGACTATCCCTACGAGCAGTACTTC

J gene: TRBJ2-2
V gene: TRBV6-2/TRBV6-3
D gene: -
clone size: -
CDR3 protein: CASSPKRDTGELFF
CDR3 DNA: TGTGCCAGCAGCCCCAAGCGGGACACCGGGGAGCTGTTTTTT

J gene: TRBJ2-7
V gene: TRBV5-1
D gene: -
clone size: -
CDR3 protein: CASSWRVSSYEQYF
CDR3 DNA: TGCGCCAGCAGCTGGAGGGTTAGCTCCTACGAGCAGTACTTC

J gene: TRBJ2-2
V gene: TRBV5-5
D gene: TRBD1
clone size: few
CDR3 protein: CASSPGQGPTGELFF
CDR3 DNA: TGTGCCAGCAGCCCCGGACAGGGGCCCACCGGGGAGCTGTTTTTT

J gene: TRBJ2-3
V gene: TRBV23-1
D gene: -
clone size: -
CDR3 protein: CASSQARLATTTDTQYF
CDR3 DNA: TGCGCCAGCAGTCAAGCGCGGCTAGCGACTACCACAGATACGCAGTATTTT

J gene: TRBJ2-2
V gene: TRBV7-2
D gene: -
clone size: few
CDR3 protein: CASSDQGSTGELFF
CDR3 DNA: TGTGCCAGCAGCGATCAAGGGAGCACCGGGGAGCTGTTTTTT

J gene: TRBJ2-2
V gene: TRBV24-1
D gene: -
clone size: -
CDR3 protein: CATSDFPENTGELFF
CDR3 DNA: TGTGCCACCAGTGATTTTCCGGAGAACACCGGGGAGCTGTTTTTT

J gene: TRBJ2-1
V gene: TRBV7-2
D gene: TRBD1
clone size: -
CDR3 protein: CASKYGTGKNEQFF
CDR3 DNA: TGTGCCAGCAAATACGGGACAGGGAAGAATGAGCAGTTCTTC

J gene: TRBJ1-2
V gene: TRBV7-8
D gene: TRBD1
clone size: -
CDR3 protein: CASSLALQGAGGYTF
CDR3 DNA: TGTGCCAGCAGCTTAGCCTTACAGGGGGCAGGGGGCTACACCTTC

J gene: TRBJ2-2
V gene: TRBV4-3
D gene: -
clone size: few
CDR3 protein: CASSQLATNTGELFF
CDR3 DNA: TGCGCCAGCAGCCAACTAGCGACGAACACCGGGGAGCTGTTTTTT

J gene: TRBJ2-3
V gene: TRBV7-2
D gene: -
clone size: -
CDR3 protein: CASRVTAGTDTQYF
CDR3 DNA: TGTGCCAGCAGGGTAACGGCGGGCACAGATACGCAGTATTTT

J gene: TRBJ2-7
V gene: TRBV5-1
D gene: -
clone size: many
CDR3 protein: CASSLDFYEQYF
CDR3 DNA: TGCGCCAGCAGCTTGGATTTCTACGAGCAGTACTTC

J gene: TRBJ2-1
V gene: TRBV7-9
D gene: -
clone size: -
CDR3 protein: CASSLAGAGGYEQFF
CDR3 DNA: TGTGCCAGCAGCTTAGCTGGCGCCGGGGGTTATGAGCAGTTCTTC

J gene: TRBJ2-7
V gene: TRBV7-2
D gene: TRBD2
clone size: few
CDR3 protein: CASTWTSGGRYEQYF
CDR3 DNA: TGTGCCAGCACATGGACTAGCGGGGGTCGCTACGAGCAGTACTTC

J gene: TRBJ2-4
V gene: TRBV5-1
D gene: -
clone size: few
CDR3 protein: CASKPGDTPIQYF
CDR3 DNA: TGCGCCAGCAAACCGGGAGATACCCCCATTCAGTACTTC

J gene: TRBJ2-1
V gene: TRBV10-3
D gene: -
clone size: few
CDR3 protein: CAIQPSGKSSYNEQFF
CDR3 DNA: TGTGCCATCCAGCCGTCGGGGAAAAGCTCCTACAATGAGCAGTTCTTC

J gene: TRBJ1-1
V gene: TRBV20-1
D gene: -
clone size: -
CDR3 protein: CSARDPTTEAFF
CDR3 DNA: TGCAGTGCTAGAGATCCGACCACTGAAGCTTTCTTT

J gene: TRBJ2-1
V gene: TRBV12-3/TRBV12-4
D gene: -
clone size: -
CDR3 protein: CASSLGPGMGNEQFF
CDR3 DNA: TGTGCCAGCAGTTTAGGTCCGGGCATGGGCAATGAGCAGTTCTTC

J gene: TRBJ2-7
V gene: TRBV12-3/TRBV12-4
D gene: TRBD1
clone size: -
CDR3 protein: CASSLAHRGQEQYF
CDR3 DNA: TGTGCCAGCAGTTTAGCACACAGGGGGCAAGAGCAGTACTTC

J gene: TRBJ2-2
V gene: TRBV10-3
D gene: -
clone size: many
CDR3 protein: CAISPWLGTGELFF
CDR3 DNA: TGTGCCATCAGTCCTTGGTTAGGCACCGGGGAGCTGTTTTTT

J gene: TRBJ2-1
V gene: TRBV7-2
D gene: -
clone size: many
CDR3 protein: CASSTPGGYNEQFF
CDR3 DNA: TGTGCCAGCAGCACCCCGGGCGGTTACAATGAGCAGTTCTTC

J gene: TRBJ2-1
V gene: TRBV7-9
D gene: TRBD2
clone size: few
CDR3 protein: CASSSGLAGGDEQFF
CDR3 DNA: TGTGCCAGCAGCTCGGGACTAGCGGGGGGTGATGAGCAGTTCTTC

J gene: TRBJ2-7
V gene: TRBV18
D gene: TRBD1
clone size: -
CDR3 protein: CASSAGQGPYEQYF
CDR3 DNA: TGTGCCAGCTCAGCGGGACAGGGCCCCTACGAGCAGTACTTC

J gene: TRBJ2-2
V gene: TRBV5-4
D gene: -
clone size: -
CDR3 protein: CASSTSGEELFF
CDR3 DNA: TGTGCCAGCAGCACCTCAGGCGAGGAGCTGTTTTTT

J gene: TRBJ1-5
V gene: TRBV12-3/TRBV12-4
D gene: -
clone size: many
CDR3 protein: CASNNRENQPQHF
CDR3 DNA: TGTGCCAGCAATAACAGGGAAAATCAGCCCCAGCATTTT

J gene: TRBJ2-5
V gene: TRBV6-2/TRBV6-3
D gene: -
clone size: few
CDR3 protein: CASSTLGGQTQYF
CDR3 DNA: TGTGCCAGCAGCACCCTGGGAGGACAGACCCAGTACTTC

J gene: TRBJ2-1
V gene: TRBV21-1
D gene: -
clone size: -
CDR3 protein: CASSNRDNSYNEQFF
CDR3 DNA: TGTGCCAGCAGCAACCGGGACAACTCCTACAATGAGCAGTTCTTC

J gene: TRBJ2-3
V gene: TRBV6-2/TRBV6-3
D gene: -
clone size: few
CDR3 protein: CASSHLTDTQYF
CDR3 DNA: TGTGCCAGCAGTCACCTCACAGATACGCAGTATTTT

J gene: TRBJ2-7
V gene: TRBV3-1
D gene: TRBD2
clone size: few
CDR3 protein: CASSQPGAGAYEQYF
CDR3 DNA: TGTGCCAGCAGCCAACCCGGAGCGGGAGCCTACGAGCAGTACTTC

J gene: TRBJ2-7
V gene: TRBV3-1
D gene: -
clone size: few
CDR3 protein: CASSQGVGTYEQYF
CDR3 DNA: TGTGCCAGCAGCCAAGGAGTAGGTACCTACGAGCAGTACTTC